One T cell receptor beta chain is described in this entry. These data come from a study of shared clonotypes between healthy human individuals. Across the study: Researchers drew samples from a couple of women and three men aged 18 to 49.

Losses at the gene ends were 3 bases for V and 4 bases for J; bases not matched to a gene: 6. Germline CDR1 is SGHDN and CDR2 is FVKESK. The CDR3 covers 16 residues. TCRdb's copy holds only in-frame clones and misses some; the assay was immunoSEQ multiplex PCR. The data hold fewer than 3 million clones, with less than 95% observed a single time. The sequencing input was naive CD4+ T cells from PBMCs. Subset of the sample: CD45RA+ positively selected. The clonotype originates from a man aged 18 to 35 in good health. Some clones in this sample may be carry-over from other donors' samples. V gene TRBV14 combines with J gene TRBJ2-1; 10 bases match TRBD2. The CDR3 nucleotides are TGTGCCAGCAGCCAGATACTAGCGGGAACTTACAATGAGCAGTTCTTC. Protein product: CASSQILAGTYNEQFF.